Below, 28 T cell receptor beta chains from the same sample are listed, as sequenced in a study of T cell repertoires in cytomegalovirus infection. Their antigens are not known. MiXCR was run by TCRdb on the reads, yielding one entry per CDR3 protein. The table has about half a million distinct CDR3 sequences, 42% seen once. Specimen: cultured PBMCs, collected from culture after CMV antigen stimulation. These receptors originate from a human donor in good health (CMV status not recorded). Some clones in this sample may be carry-over from other donors' samples.

This clonotype was picked up a small number of times. The gene calls are TRBV12-3 or TRBV12-4 and TRBJ2-7, with 9 bases lining up with TRBD2. After removal of 1 base from V and 5 bases from J, the junction contained 15 bases not matched to a gene. The CDR3 contains 18 residues. The CDR3 sequence: CASSLESRRAGGPDEQYF. The CDR3 nucleotides are TGTGCCAGCAGTTTAGAGAGTAGGAGGGCGGGAGGGCCCGACGAGCAGTACTTC.

This clonotype was seen at least ten times. The V gene is TRBV7-2, the J gene TRBJ2-6; D is ambiguous. V was clipped by 8 bases and J by 0 bases, with 5 bases between them. From germline, CDR1 is SGHTA and CDR2 FQGNSA. This CDR3 has 13 amino acids. This CDR3 reads CASEYSGANVLTF. CDR3 in DNA: TGTGCCAGCGAGTACTCTGGGGCCAACGTCCTGACTTTC.

The chain links TRBV10-3 to TRBJ2-1, with D possibly TRBD2 on 7 matching bases. Per the germline V gene, CDR1 is ENHRY and CDR2 is SYGVKD. This CDR3 has 15 residues. With 9 bases removed from V and 4 bases from J, the gap between germline ends came to 19 bases. This CDR3 is CAIWKGGGKYNEQFF. Here the CDR3 DNA reads TGTGCCATTTGGAAGGGGGGGGGGAAATACAATGAGCAGTTCTTC.

In this sample, this clonotype turned up a few times. The J gene is TRBJ1-2, the V gene TRBV5-4; no definite D call. Deletions cut 1 base from V and 4 bases from J, with 11 bases between. The germline CDR1 and CDR2 sequences are SGHNT and YYREEE (reference sequence). This CDR3 spans 14 amino acids. As DNA, the CDR3 is TGTGCCAGCAGCTTGAAGGCCGGAGTCTATGGCTACACCTTC. Amino acid sequence: CASSLKAGVYGYTF.

This clonotype was recorded a few times. The rearrangement links TRBV7-6 to TRBJ2-7; D might be TRBD2 (5 bases). The CDR3 consists of 13 residues. Trimming took 5 bases from V and 2 from J, leaving 10 bases between them. Germline CDR1 reads SGHVS; CDR2 reads FNYEAQ. The chain's CDR3 is CASSPRRTYEQYF. In DNA form, the CDR3 reads TGTGCCAGCAGCCCCAGGAGGACCTACGAGCAGTACTTC.

V gene TRBV7-9 combines with J gene TRBJ1-1; TRBD1 might be the D (5 bases). The CDR3 loop spans 13 amino acids. Trimming pared 5 bases from V and 11 bases from J, leaving 18 bases between. Germline V gene data show CDR1 as SEHNR and CDR2 as FQNEAQ (reference sequence). CDR3: CASSPPGQANAFF. The CDR3 DNA reads TGTGCCAGCAGCCCCCCCGGACAAGCTAACGCTTTCTTT.

The table lists this clonotype with a few counts. V is TRBV6-2 or TRBV6-3 and J is TRBJ2-2; D unresolved. Per the germline V gene, CDR1 is MNHEY and CDR2 is SVGEGT. The CDR3 spans 16 residues. Trimming pared 6 bases from V and 0 bases from J, leaving 14 bases between. The CDR3 nucleotides read TGTGCCAGCAGCCCTTCGGATGCTTCGAACACCGGGGAGCTGTTTTTT. Translation: CASSPSDASNTGELFF.

This clonotype has only a few counts. J is TRBJ2-7 and V is TRBV12-3 or TRBV12-4; possibly TRBD1 for D (5 bases). V was shortened by 6 bases and J by 3 bases, with 12 bases between the two germline ends. The CDR3 spans 13 residues. This chain's CDR3 is CASRGIGDYEQYF. As DNA, the CDR3 is TGTGCCAGCAGAGGTATAGGGGACTACGAGCAGTACTTC.

This clonotype has only a few counts. The chain combines TRBV12-3 or TRBV12-4 with TRBJ2-7; 10 bases align to TRBD2. CDR3 size: 16 residues. J was trimmed by 2 bases and V by 6 bases; bases with no gene match: 10. CDR3 sequence reads: CASSPKSGRATYEQYF. The CDR3 nucleotides read TGTGCCAGCAGCCCTAAAAGCGGGAGGGCTACCTACGAGCAGTACTTC.

The chain joins TRBV12-3 or TRBV12-4 to TRBJ2-4, with no clear D. The CDR3 runs to 13 residues. Deletions cut 4 bases from V and 8 bases from J, with 12 bases between. CDR3 region: CASSSQGIDIQYF. DNA for the CDR3: TGTGCCAGCAGTTCCCAAGGGATTGACATTCAGTACTTC.

The rearrangement links TRBV6-6 to TRBJ1-6, with 8 bases that match TRBD1. The CDR3 sequence is 16 residues long. CDR1 MNHNY and CDR2 SVGAGI come from the germline V gene (reference sequence). V lost 2 bases to trimming and J lost 11 bases; unmatched junction nucleotides: 11. The CDR3 region is CASSYGGTGGTPPLHF. CDR3 bases: TGTGCCAGCAGTTACGGGGGAACAGGGGGTACGCCACCCCTCCACTTT.

This chain uses TRBV19 with TRBJ2-2; D is possibly TRBD2 (6 bases). With 7 bases removed from V and 1 base from J, the gap between germline ends came to 19 bases. This CDR3 comprises 17 residues. Germline lookup yields CDR1 LNHDA and CDR2 SQIVND (reference sequence). In DNA, the CDR3 is TGTGCCAGTAAGGGTGGGGCAGCGGGCGAGAACACCGGGGAGCTGTTTTTT. It yields the protein CASKGGAAGENTGELFF.

The CDR3 sequence is CASSQIGGVNYGYTF. For the CDR3, the DNA is TGTGCCAGCAGCCAAATAGGTGGAGTGAACTATGGCTACACCTTC. V and J are TRBV4-2 and TRBJ1-2; the D is unclear. Germline loops: CDR1 LGHNA, CDR2 YNFKEQ. Trimming shortened V by 2 bases and J by 2 bases, and 12 bases separated the two germline ends. The CDR3 runs to 15 residues.

The chain employs TRBV2 and TRBJ1-4; D is possibly TRBD1 (6 bases). Between the trimmed V and J ends, which lost 5 bases and 2 bases, there was a span of 12 bases. The CDR3 covers 15 residues. Looked up from germline, CDR1 is SNHLY and CDR2 is FYNNEI. The CDR3 spells CASSSRQGTNEKLFF. Written as DNA, the CDR3 is TGTGCCAGCAGTTCCCGTCAGGGGACTAATGAAAAACTGTTTTTT.

The gene calls are TRBV19 and TRBJ1-2; no clear D. The CDR3 is 13 residues long. Trimming removed 7 bases from V and 5 bases from J, with 14 bases in between. Germline V CDR1 and CDR2: LNHDA, SQIVND (reference sequence). DNA of the CDR3: TGTGCCAGTACCAATAGAGGAGGTTATGGCTACACCTTC. It encodes CASTNRGGYGYTF.

The genes are TRBV20-1 and TRBJ1-6, with TRBD1 as a possible D gene (5 bases). With 2 bases removed from V and 7 bases from J, the gap between germline ends came to 15 bases. Germline values: CDR1 DFQATT, CDR2 SNEGSKA (reference sequence). The CDR3 covers 15 residues. The CDR3 nucleotides read TGCAGTGCTAGACCTCCGGGGGGTGGGAATTCACCCCTCCACTTT. Protein sequence: CSARPPGGGNSPLHF.

This chain connects TRBV6-2 or TRBV6-3 to TRBJ2-5, with 7 bases lining up with TRBD2. Per germline, CDR1 MNHEY and CDR2 SVGEGT. The V gene end was trimmed by 2 bases and the J gene end by 4 bases; junction bases not matched to a gene: 4. CDR3 size: 14 residues. CDR3 residues: CASSYVGRGETQYF. CDR3 nucleotides: TGTGCCAGCAGTTACGTAGGGAGGGGAGAGACCCAGTACTTC.

This clonotype showed up just a few times. V gene TRBV7-6 combines with J gene TRBJ2-7, with 9 bases matching TRBD1. V lost 3 bases, J lost 4 bases, and 10 bases stayed unmatched. The germline CDR1 and CDR2 sequences are SGHVS and FNYEAQ. The CDR3 extends over 16 amino acids. CDR3 region: CASSLVSGTGRYEQYF. CDR3 DNA: TGTGCCAGCAGCTTGGTATCCGGGACAGGGCGATACGAGCAGTACTTC.

The gene calls are TRBV7-8 and TRBJ1-5; no firm D call. The CDR3 runs to 15 residues. V was shortened by 5 bases and J by 6 bases, with 17 bases between the two germline ends. CDR1 is SGHVS, CDR2 FQNEAQ, per germline. CDR3 coding DNA: TGTGCCAGCAGCCCATTGAGGAGGGCGGGTCAGCCCCAGCATTTT. Translated, it gives CASSPLRRAGQPQHF. The full variable domain, rest sourced from reference TRBV7-8 and TRBJ1-5, is GAGVSQSPRYKVAKRGQDVALRCDPISGHVSLFWYQQALGQGPEFLTYFQNEAQLDKSGLPSDRFFAERPEGSVSTLKIQRTQQEDSAVYLCASSPLRRAGQPQHFGDGTRLSIL.

The genes are TRBV12-3 or TRBV12-4 and TRBJ1-3; 7 nucleotides align to TRBD1. The CDR3 extends over 16 amino acids. The ends lost 3 bases at V and 0 bases at J; junction bases unmatched: 5. This CDR3 reads CASSFLPGGSGNTIYF. The CDR3 coding sequence is TGTGCCAGCAGTTTTCTCCCAGGGGGCTCTGGAAACACCATATATTTT.

This clonotype was observed many times. This rearrangement joins TRBV7-2 to TRBJ2-3; the D is unclear. The germline V gene has CDR1 SGHTA and CDR2 FQGNSA. Trimming took off 4 bases at V and 1 base at J, with 9 bases between the two ends. The CDR3 spans 14 residues. The CDR3 sequence: CASSSGLGTDTQYF. The CDR3 DNA reads TGTGCCAGCAGCTCTGGGCTAGGCACAGATACGCAGTATTTT.

This sequence joins TRBV28 and TRBJ2-1; 9 positions match TRBD1. This CDR3 is 16 amino acids long. CDR1 and CDR2 from the germline V gene are MDHEN and SYDVKM. The V and J ends lost 6 bases and 6 bases, in that order; junction bases with no gene match: 12. This CDR3 reads CASRSTGTGLGNEQFF. The CDR3 DNA is TGTGCCAGCAGAAGCACAGGGACAGGGCTAGGCAATGAGCAGTTCTTC.

The chain recombines TRBV27 with TRBJ2-1, with a weak D call TRBD2 (6 bases). With 3 bases removed from V and 4 bases from J, the gap between germline ends came to 10 bases. CDR1 and CDR2 (germline): MNHEY, SMNVEV (reference sequence). This CDR3 comprises 14 residues. The CDR3 sequence: CASSFPGTYNEQFF. DNA of the CDR3: TGTGCCAGCAGTTTCCCTGGGACTTACAATGAGCAGTTCTTC.

This chain uses TRBV7-2 with TRBJ1-2; D perhaps matches TRBD1 (6 bases). The CDR3 runs to 14 residues. Between the trimmed V and J ends, which lost 1 base and 7 bases, there was a span of 13 bases. Per germline, CDR1 SGHTA and CDR2 FQGNSA. CDR3 sequence: CASSLDRVHRGYTF. The CDR3 region has the DNA TGTGCCAGCAGCTTAGACAGGGTCCACCGTGGCTACACCTTC.

The V call is TRBV19, the J call TRBJ2-2; D gene unclear. Germline assignment: CDR1 LNHDA and CDR2 SQIVND (reference sequence). This CDR3 is built from 15 residues. V was cut by 6 bases and J by 0 bases, with 11 bases left in between. In DNA form, the CDR3 reads TGTGCCAGTAGGGTAGGGTCGGCGAACACCGGGGAGCTGTTTTTT. The encoded protein is CASRVGSANTGELFF.

This clonotype was recorded a few times. The chain carries TRBV18 and TRBJ1-5; 8 nucleotides align to TRBD1. With 5 bases clipped from V and 0 bases from J, the junction kept 6 bases outside the gene matches. Germline-derived CDR1 and CDR2 are KGHSH and LQKENI. The CDR3 runs 16 residues. CDR3 sequence reads: CASSSNRGDSNQPQHF. Here the CDR3 DNA reads TGTGCCAGCTCATCGAACAGGGGGGATAGCAATCAGCCCCAGCATTTT. Full variable domain (missing parts from reference TRBV18 and TRBJ1-5): NAGVMQNPRHLVRRRGQEARLRCSPMKGHSHVYWYRQLPEEGLKFMVYLQKENIIDESGMPKERFSAEFPKEGPSILRIQQVVRGDSAAYFCASSSNRGDSNQPQHFGDGTRLSIL.

This clonotype has only a few counts. This chain uses TRBV6-2 or TRBV6-3 with TRBJ2-7; D could derive from TRBD1 or TRBD2 (5 bases each). CDR3 size: 13 residues. Germline V gives CDR1 MNHEY, CDR2 SVGEGT. V gave up 11 bases and J gave up 1 base, with 15 bases separating them. As DNA, the CDR3 is TGTGCCGGTTCCCGGGGCGGATCCTACGAGCAGTACTTC. It translates to CAGSRGGSYEQYF.

The chain couples TRBV6-2 or TRBV6-3 to TRBJ2-7, with TRBD2 matching 16 bases. The CDR3 is made up of 18 amino acids. V trimming: 4 bases; J trimming: 3 bases; junction bases outside the gene matches: 9. Germline V gene sequence: CDR1 MNHEY, CDR2 SVGEGT. CDR3 DNA sequence: TGTGCCAGCAGTTCCCGTGGGACTAGCGGGAGGGCGATCTACGAGCAGTACTTC. As protein: CASSSRGTSGRAIYEQYF.